This T cell receptor beta chain was retrieved from a study of T cell responses to AZD1222 COVID-19 vaccine. Study-wide results and caveats: Regions 160-218 and 743-854 held dominance among vaccine-associated CD4 TCRs, which spanned spike.

Second-dose intervals near 4 or 12 weeks were combined. In the case of this clone: What it binds is unknown.

The repertoire was sequenced with immunoSEQ multiplex PCR; TCRdb's copy has only in-frame clones and lacks some. The sample lists 70,000 to 95,000 clones, around nine tenths occurring once. The germline CDR1 and CDR2 sequences are SGHTA and FQGTGA. Trimming shortened V by 4 bases and J by 0 bases, and 7 bases separated the two germline ends. CDR3 length equals 14 residues. Specimen: peripheral blood, collected 28 days after the second AZD1222 dose. The rearrangement joins TRBV7-3 to TRBJ1-3; D not resolved. This TCR was recovered from an adult who received the AZD1222 COVID-19 vaccine. CDR3 protein: CASSSDGSGNTIYF. Written as DNA, the CDR3 is TGTGCCAGCAGCTCGGACGGCTCTGGAAACACCATATATTTT.